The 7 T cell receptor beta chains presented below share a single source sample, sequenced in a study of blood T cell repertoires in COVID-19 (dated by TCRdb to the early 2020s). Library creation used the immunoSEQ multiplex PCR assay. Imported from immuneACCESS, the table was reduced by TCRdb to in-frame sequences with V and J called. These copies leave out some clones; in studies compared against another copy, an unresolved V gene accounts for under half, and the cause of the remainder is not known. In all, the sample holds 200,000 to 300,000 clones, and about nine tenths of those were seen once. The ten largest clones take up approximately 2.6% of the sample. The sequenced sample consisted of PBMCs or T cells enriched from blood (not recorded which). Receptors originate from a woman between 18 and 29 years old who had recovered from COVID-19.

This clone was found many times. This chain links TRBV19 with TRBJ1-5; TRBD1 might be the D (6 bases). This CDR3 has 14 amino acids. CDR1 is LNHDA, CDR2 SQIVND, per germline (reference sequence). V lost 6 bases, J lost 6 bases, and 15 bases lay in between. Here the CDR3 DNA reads TGTGCCAGTAGCGGCTCAGGGGAAGTTCAGCCCCAGCATTTT. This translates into CASSGSGEVQPQHF.

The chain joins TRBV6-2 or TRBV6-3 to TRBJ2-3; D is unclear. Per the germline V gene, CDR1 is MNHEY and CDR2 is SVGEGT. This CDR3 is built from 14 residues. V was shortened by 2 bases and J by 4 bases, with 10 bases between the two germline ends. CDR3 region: CASSYGASADTQYF. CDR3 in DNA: TGTGCCAGCAGTTACGGAGCGAGTGCAGATACGCAGTATTTT.

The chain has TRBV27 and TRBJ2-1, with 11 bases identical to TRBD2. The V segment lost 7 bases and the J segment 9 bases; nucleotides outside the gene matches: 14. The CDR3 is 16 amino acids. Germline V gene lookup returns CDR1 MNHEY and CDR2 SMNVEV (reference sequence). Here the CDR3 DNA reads TGTGCCAGCAATGAAAGCCTAGCGGGAGGAGAGAGTGAGCAGTTCTTC. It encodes CASNESLAGGESEQFF.

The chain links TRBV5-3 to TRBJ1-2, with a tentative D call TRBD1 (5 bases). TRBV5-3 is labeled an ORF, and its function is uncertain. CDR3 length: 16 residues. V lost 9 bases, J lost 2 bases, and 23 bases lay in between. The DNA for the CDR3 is TGTGCCACCTCACGTATGGGGGGGGAAAGCAACTATGGCTACACCTTC. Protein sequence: CATSRMGGESNYGYTF.

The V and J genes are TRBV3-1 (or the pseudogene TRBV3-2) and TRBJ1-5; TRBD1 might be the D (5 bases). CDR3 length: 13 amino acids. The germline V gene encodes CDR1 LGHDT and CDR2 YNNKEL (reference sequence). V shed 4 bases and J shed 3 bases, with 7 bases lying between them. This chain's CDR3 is CASSPGFNQPQHF. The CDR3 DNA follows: TGTGCCAGCAGCCCAGGGTTCAATCAGCCCCAGCATTTT.

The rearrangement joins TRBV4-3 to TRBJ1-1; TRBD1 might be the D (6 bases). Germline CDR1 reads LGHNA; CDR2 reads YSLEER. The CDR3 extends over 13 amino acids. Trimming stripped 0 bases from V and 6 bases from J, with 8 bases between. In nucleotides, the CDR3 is TGCGCCAGCAGCCAAGAAGGGGGGGCTGAAGCTTTCTTT. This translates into CASSQEGGAEAFF.

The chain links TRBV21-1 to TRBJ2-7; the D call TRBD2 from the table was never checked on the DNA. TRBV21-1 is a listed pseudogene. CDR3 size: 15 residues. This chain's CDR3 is CASSKLRCIDYEQYF. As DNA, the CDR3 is TGTGCCAGCAGCAAACTCCGGTGTATCGACTACGAGCAGTACTTC.